Each of the 32 T cell receptor beta chains below was sequenced from the same sample in a study of T-cell reconstitution after alpha-beta-depleted transplantation in children. TCRbeta library preparation incorporated unique molecular identifiers. TCRdb re-called the PCR reads through MiXCR, storing one row per CDR3 protein. The sample carries some 200,000 distinct CDR3 sequences, roughly 7.1% recorded once. The sequenced sample was PBMCs, obtained before TCRalphabeta/CD19-depleted stem cell transplant. Receptors were obtained from a boy between 2 and 15 years old with acute lymphoblastic leukemia, due to receive a stem cell transplant.

The chain combines TRBV7-2 with TRBJ2-7; D unclear. Trimming pared 1 base from V and 0 bases from J, leaving 7 bases between. Germline CDR1 and CDR2: SGHTA and FQGNSA. This CDR3 has 14 residues. DNA for the CDR3: TGTGCCAGCAGCTTAGAGTACAGCTCCTACGAGCAGTACTTC. Protein sequence: CASSLEYSSYEQYF.

In this sample, this clonotype turned up many times. The V gene is TRBV7-7, the J gene TRBJ2-5; D unclear. The CDR3 totals 16 residues. The V gene lost 1 base and the J gene lost 2 bases, with 14 bases spanning the gap. Germline CDR1 and CDR2: SSHAT and FNYEAQ (reference sequence). The CDR3 loop is CASSLGLRGNQETQYF. The CDR3 nucleotides are TGTGCCAGCAGCTTAGGTCTTCGTGGAAATCAAGAGACCCAGTACTTC.

This clonotype has a count of ten or more. This chain joins TRBV12-3 or TRBV12-4 and TRBJ1-5, with TRBD1 matching over 10 bases. CDR3 length: 18 residues. V lost 1 base and J lost 0; bases outside the gene matches: 6. CDR3 nucleotide sequence: TGTGCCAGCAGTTTAGGACAGGGGGCTCCCATTAGCAATCAGCCCCAGCATTTT. It specifies CASSLGQGAPISNQPQHF.

The table lists this clonotype with many counts. CDR3 sequence reads: CSAWVDSSKAQYF. Written as DNA, the CDR3 is TGCAGTGCTTGGGTGGACAGTTCAAAAGCCCAGTACTTC. The chain joins TRBV20-1 to TRBJ2-5; tentative D call: TRBD1 (6 bases). CDR1 DFQATT and CDR2 SNEGSKA come from the germline V gene (reference sequence). V lost 5 bases to trimming and J lost 9 bases, with 19 bases between them. The CDR3 spans 13 residues.

This clonotype was observed many times. V is TRBV5-1 and J is TRBJ2-1; 9 bases align to TRBD2. Per germline, CDR1 SGHRS and CDR2 YFSETQ. The length of the CDR3 is 17 residues. Trimming at V came to 4 bases and at J to 4 bases, leaving 12 bases not matched to a gene. CDR3 sequence reads: CASSPRSGTSTYNEQFF. The CDR3 nucleotides are TGCGCCAGCAGCCCAAGATCCGGGACTAGCACTTACAATGAGCAGTTCTTC. Full variable domain (missing parts from reference TRBV5-1 and TRBJ2-1): KAGVTQTPRYLIKTRGQQVTLSCSPISGHRSVSWYQQTPGQGLQFLFEYFSETQRNKGNFPGRFSGRQFSNSRSEMNVSTLELGDSALYLCASSPRSGTSTYNEQFFGPGTRLTVL.

Ten or more counts support this clonotype. This chain joins TRBV7-9 and TRBJ1-4, with a possible D match to TRBD1 (5 bases). Germline loops: CDR1 SEHNR, CDR2 FQNEAQ (reference sequence). The ends were cut back, 5 bases at V and 6 bases at J, with 19 bases in the middle. The CDR3 length is 16 residues. Here the CDR3 reads CASSTQIQVPDEKLFF. DNA of the CDR3: TGTGCCAGCAGCACCCAGATACAGGTCCCCGATGAAAAACTGTTTTTT.

This clonotype was recorded many times. This rearrangement joins TRBV10-3 to TRBJ2-7; D gene uncertain. The V gene's germline CDR1 is ENHRY and CDR2 SYGVKD. This CDR3 spans 13 amino acids. Trimming removed 2 bases from V and 2 bases from J, with 7 bases in between. Here the CDR3 reads CAISEGRTYEQYF. CDR3 coding DNA: TGTGCCATCAGTGAGGGCCGAACCTACGAGCAGTACTTC.

This clonotype was detected a few times. The V call is TRBV12-3 or TRBV12-4, the J call TRBJ2-7; D unclear. Trimming cost V 6 bases and J 6 bases, with 15 bases left between them. This CDR3 has 13 residues. In DNA, the CDR3 is TGTGCCAGCAGCCTCGGCCCTGGGCTCGAGCAGTACTTC. This gives the protein CASSLGPGLEQYF.

This clonotype was counted many times. The chain has TRBV5-1 and TRBJ2-7; 8 nucleotides line up with TRBD2. The CDR3 has 16 residues. The J segment lost 6 bases and the V segment lost 6 bases, leaving 17 bases of the junction unmatched. Germline lookup yields CDR1 SGHRS and CDR2 YFSETQ. In nucleotides, the CDR3 is TGCGCCAGCAAACCTTTGCCCCGGGAGGGCCTGGGCGAGCAGTACTTC. Protein: CASKPLPREGLGEQYF.

This clonotype was counted at least ten times. The chain combines TRBV10-1 with TRBJ2-2; D uncertain. This CDR3 contains 13 residues. Germline CDR1 reads WNHNN; CDR2 reads SYGVQD (reference sequence). V was cut by 0 bases and J by 10 bases, with 9 bases left in between. DNA for the CDR3: TGCGCCAGCAGTGAGTCCACCCCCTCGGAGCTGTTTTTT. Translated: CASSESTPSELFF.

The table lists this clonotype with many counts. The chain uses TRBV3-1 and TRBJ2-4, with 13 bases aligning to TRBD2. CDR3 size: 19 residues. Germline trimming cut 1 base from V and 9 bases from J; bases unmatched to any gene: 15. Germline V gives CDR1 LGHDT, CDR2 YNNKEL (reference sequence). CDR3 loop: CASSQVASGLAGSGIIQYF. CDR3 nucleotide sequence: TGTGCCAGCAGCCAAGTGGCGTCGGGACTAGCGGGATCGGGTATCATTCAGTACTTC. Based on the CDR3 plus reference TRBV3-1 and TRBJ2-4, the full variable domain is DTAVSQTPKYLVTQMGNDKSIKCEQNLGHDTMYWYKQDSKKFLKIMFSYNNKELIINETVPNRFSPKSPDKAHLNLHINSLELGDSAVYFCASSQVASGLAGSGIIQYFGAGTRLSVL.

This clonotype was seen ten or more times. CDR3 sequence reads: CATSRQGRRSPLHF. DNA of the CDR3: TGTGCCACCAGCAGACAGGGTCGGCGTTCACCCCTCCACTTT. The chain couples TRBV15 to TRBJ1-6, with a weak D call TRBD1 (5 bases). V shed 2 bases and J shed 9 bases, with 11 bases lying between them. The CDR3 contains 14 residues. Germline CDR1 and CDR2: LNHNV and YYDKDF (reference sequence).

CDR3 DNA sequence: TGTGCCAGCAGTTTGGGCGGGAGCCCATCCTACAATGAGCAGTTCTTC. Residues: CASSLGGSPSYNEQFF. The chain carries TRBV27 and TRBJ2-1; 7 bases map to TRBD2. V was clipped by 3 bases and J by 1 base; unmatched bases: 6. The CDR3 covers 16 residues. Per germline, CDR1 MNHEY and CDR2 SMNVEV (reference sequence).

Many counts were recorded for this clonotype. The V gene is TRBV7-8, the J gene TRBJ2-7; either TRBD1 or TRBD2 may fit D (5 bases each). Germline assignment: CDR1 SGHVS and CDR2 FQNEAQ. The CDR3 covers 14 residues. V shed 5 bases and J shed 6 bases, with 17 bases lying between them. The CDR3 loop is CASSAHLAGTEQYF. The CDR3 region has the DNA TGTGCCAGCAGCGCCCATCTGGCAGGGACCGAGCAGTACTTC. Combining the CDR3 with reference TRBV7-8 and TRBJ2-7 gives the whole variable domain GAGVSQSPRYKVAKRGQDVALRCDPISGHVSLFWYQQALGQGPEFLTYFQNEAQLDKSGLPSDRFFAERPEGSVSTLKIQRTQQEDSAVYLCASSAHLAGTEQYFGPGTRLTVT.

This clonotype was recorded at least ten times. The genes are TRBV12-3 or TRBV12-4 and TRBJ2-2; TRBD2 agrees at 8 bases. CDR3 length: 12 amino acids. V trimming: 6 bases; J trimming: 6 bases; junction bases outside the gene matches: 0. The CDR3 spells CASSGGAGELFF. CDR3 DNA: TGTGCCAGCAGCGGGGGGGCCGGGGAGCTGTTTTTT.

This clonotype occurred many times. The V gene is TRBV12-3 or TRBV12-4, the J gene TRBJ1-2; 7 bases line up with TRBD1. CDR3 length: 13 residues. Losses at the gene ends were 6 bases for V and 3 bases for J; bases not matched to a gene: 4. This CDR3 reads CASSAGQDYGYTF. The CDR3 DNA is TGTGCCAGCAGCGCCGGACAGGACTATGGCTACACCTTC.

The rearrangement joins TRBV3-1 to TRBJ1-2, with D possibly TRBD1 on 6 matching bases. Looked up from germline, CDR1 is LGHDT and CDR2 is YNNKEL (reference sequence). The CDR3 loop spans 16 amino acids. V gave up 8 bases and J gave up 0 bases, with 19 bases separating them. CDR3 in amino acids: CASSPRQGPANYGYTF. The DNA for the CDR3 is TGTGCCAGCTCTCCACGGCAGGGGCCTGCTAACTATGGCTACACCTTC.

This clonotype was counted many times. The chain uses TRBV28 and TRBJ2-2; 9 bases agree with TRBD1. CDR1 and CDR2 from the germline V gene are MDHEN and SYDVKM. V was pared by 2 bases and J by 6 bases, with 25 bases of the junction left unmatched. The CDR3 spans 22 residues. CDR3 bases: TGTGCCAGCAGTTTAGGATTCCAATACCCGATAAGGGACAGGGAGGTTTCCGGGGAGCTGTTTTTT. Translated, it gives CASSLGFQYPIRDREVSGELFF.

At least ten counts were recorded for this clonotype. CDR3 coding DNA: TGCGCCAGCAGCCAAGTGGCTGGGGAAGGTTACGAGCAGTACTTC. It is translated as CASSQVAGEGYEQYF. The rearrangement joins TRBV4-3 to TRBJ2-7; no definite D call. Trimming took 1 base from V and 4 from J, leaving 14 bases between them. The germline CDR1 and CDR2 sequences are LGHNA and YSLEER. This CDR3 contains 15 residues.

This clonotype has only a few counts. The chain recombines TRBV7-9 with TRBJ1-3; unclear D gene. The CDR3 length is 15 residues. CDR1 and CDR2 (germline): SEHNR, FQNEAQ (reference sequence). The V gene lost 1 base and the J gene lost 1 base, with 8 bases spanning the gap. The CDR3 protein is CASSLVRQSGNTIYF. The CDR3 bases are TGTGCCAGCAGCTTAGTCAGACAATCTGGAAACACCATATATTTT. The full variable domain, in which reference TRBV7-9 and TRBJ1-3 provide the parts outside the CDR3, is DTGVSQNPRHKITKRGQNVTFRCDPISEHNRLYWYRQTLGQGPEFLTYFQNEAQLEKSRLLSDRFSAERPKGSFSTLEIQRTEQGDSAMYLCASSLVRQSGNTIYFGEGSWLTVV.

This clonotype was seen more than once but under ten times. The CDR3 spells CATVLRGRSGELFF. CDR3 sequence (DNA): TGTGCCACCGTCCTCCGGGGGCGCTCGGGGGAGCTGTTTTTT. V and J are TRBV2 and TRBJ2-2; D tentatively reads TRBD1 or TRBD2 (6 bases each). Trimming took off 10 bases at V and 8 bases at J, with 20 bases between the two ends. The CDR3 is 14 amino acids. Germline CDR1 is SNHLY and CDR2 is FYNNEI.

This clonotype turned up a few times. The chain is built from TRBV28 and TRBJ1-5, with D uncertain. CDR1 MDHEN and CDR2 SYDVKM come from the germline V gene. CDR3 length equals 15 residues. V lost 2 bases to trimming and J lost 6 bases, with 14 bases between them. The CDR3 region is CASSLISAGSQPQHF. CDR3 nucleotides: TGTGCCAGCAGTTTAATATCGGCGGGCAGTCAGCCCCAGCATTTT.

There are many counts of this clonotype. CDR3 in amino acids: CAISESWTANAFYEQYF. The CDR3 region has the DNA TGTGCCATCAGTGAGTCGTGGACCGCCAACGCCTTTTACGAGCAGTACTTC. V gene TRBV10-3 combines with J gene TRBJ2-7; no definite D call. Germline V lookup: CDR1 ENHRY, CDR2 SYGVKD. V lost 0 bases and J 4 bases, leaving 19 bases between the germline ends. The CDR3 has 17 residues.

This clonotype was found many times. V and J are TRBV28 and TRBJ2-1; 9 positions agree with TRBD2. Looked up from germline, CDR1 is MDHEN and CDR2 is SYDVKM. The ends lost 3 bases at V and 5 bases at J; junction bases unmatched: 8. CDR3 length: 16 residues. The CDR3 sequence: CASSFLVAGVHNEQFF. The CDR3 coding sequence is TGTGCCAGCAGTTTCCTGGTAGCGGGGGTTCACAATGAGCAGTTCTTC.

This clonotype was picked up many times. The V and J genes are TRBV9 and TRBJ2-2; D remains ambiguous. The CDR3 extends over 12 amino acids. Germline V CDR1 and CDR2: SGDLS, YYNGEE. Between the trimmed V and J ends, which lost 4 bases and 1 base, there was a span of 2 bases. The CDR3 region has the DNA TGTGCCAGCAGCAAGAACACCGGGGAGCTGTTTTTT. Protein: CASSKNTGELFF.

The rearrangement joins TRBV12-3 or TRBV12-4 to TRBJ2-5; no firm D call. The CDR3 extends over 14 amino acids. V shed 6 bases and J shed 1 base, with 12 bases lying between them. In DNA, the CDR3 is TGTGCCAGCAGCCCTCAGAAGATCCAAGAGACCCAGTACTTC. Amino acid sequence: CASSPQKIQETQYF.

Ten or more counts support this clonotype. The J gene is TRBJ2-1, the V gene TRBV7-9; D is ambiguous. CDR3 length: 17 amino acids. V lost 1 base and J 0 bases, leaving 13 bases between the germline ends. Germline-derived CDR1 and CDR2 are SEHNR and FQNEAQ (reference sequence). Here the CDR3 reads CASSLEAASSSYNEQFF. The CDR3 nucleotides read TGTGCCAGCAGCTTAGAGGCGGCGAGTAGCTCCTACAATGAGCAGTTCTTC. Full variable domain (outside the CDR3, taken from reference TRBV7-9 and TRBJ2-1): DTGVSQNPRHKITKRGQNVTFRCDPISEHNRLYWYRQTLGQGPEFLTYFQNEAQLEKSRLLSDRFSAERPKGSFSTLEIQRTEQGDSAMYLCASSLEAASSSYNEQFFGPGTRLTVL.

This clonotype was counted ten times or more. V and J are TRBV20-1 and TRBJ2-7, with 9 bases matching TRBD2. In germline, CDR1 is DFQATT, CDR2 SNEGSKA (reference sequence). With 1 base clipped from V and 12 bases from J, the junction kept 13 bases outside the gene matches. This CDR3 spans 14 amino acids. The chain's CDR3 is CSARAGTSPTESYF. The CDR3 DNA is TGCAGTGCTAGAGCCGGGACTAGCCCAACTGAGTCGTACTTC.

This clonotype was counted at least ten times. The chain couples TRBV28 to TRBJ1-6; 7 bases are a match to TRBD1. V lost 5 bases to trimming and J lost 7 bases; unmatched junction nucleotides: 5. The germline CDR1 and CDR2 sequences are MDHEN and SYDVKM. The length of the CDR3 is 14 residues. The CDR3 here is CASSPRQGNSPLHF. CDR3 nucleotide sequence: TGTGCCAGCAGTCCACGACAGGGCAATTCACCCCTCCACTTT.

The sample holds many counts of this clonotype. The chain links TRBV29-1 to TRBJ2-3, with D possibly TRBD2 on 6 matching bases. V lost 5 bases, J lost 2 bases, and 14 bases lay in between. Germline lookup yields CDR1 SQVTM and CDR2 ANQGSEA. The CDR3 runs 14 residues. The CDR3 nucleotides are TGCAGCGTTTCGGGCGGGATGAACACAGATACGCAGTATTTT. Protein sequence: CSVSGGMNTDTQYF.

This clonotype was observed a few times. V gene TRBV7-2 combines with J gene TRBJ2-7; 8 bases map to TRBD2. This CDR3 is built from 15 residues. V lost 0 bases to trimming and J lost 5 bases; unmatched junction nucleotides: 6. CDR1 is SGHTA and CDR2 is FQGNSA in the germline V gene. CDR3 amino acids: CASSLAGTSRDEQYF. Written as DNA, the CDR3 is TGTGCCAGCAGCTTAGCCGGGACTAGTCGTGACGAGCAGTACTTC.

This clonotype was found a few times. V usage is TRBV28 and J usage is TRBJ1-2, with 7 bases lining up with TRBD1. The germline CDR1 and CDR2 sequences are MDHEN and SYDVKM. V trimming: 2 bases; J trimming: 9 bases; junction bases outside the gene matches: 6. CDR3 size: 13 residues. CDR3 DNA: TGTGCCAGCAGTTTAGGGACAGCGGACAGCTACACCTTC. Its translation: CASSLGTADSYTF.